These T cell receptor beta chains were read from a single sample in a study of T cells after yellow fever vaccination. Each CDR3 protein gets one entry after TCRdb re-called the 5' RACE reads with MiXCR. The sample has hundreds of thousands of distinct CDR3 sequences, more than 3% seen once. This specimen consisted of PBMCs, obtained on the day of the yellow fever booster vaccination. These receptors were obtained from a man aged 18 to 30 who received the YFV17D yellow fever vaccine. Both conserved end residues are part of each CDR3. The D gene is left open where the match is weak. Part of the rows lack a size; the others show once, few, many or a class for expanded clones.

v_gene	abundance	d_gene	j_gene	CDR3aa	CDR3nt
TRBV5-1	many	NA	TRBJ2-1	CASSLAWVSSYNEQFF	TGCGCCAGCAGCTTGGCCTGGGTCAGCTCCTACAATGAGCAGTTCTTC
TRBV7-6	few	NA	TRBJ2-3	CASSLTGGIDTQYF	TGTGCCAGCAGCCTTACCGGGGGAATTGATACGCAGTATTTT
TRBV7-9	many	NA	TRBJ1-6	CASSLNYNSPLHF	TGTGCCAGCAGCCTAAACTATAATTCACCCCTCCACTTT
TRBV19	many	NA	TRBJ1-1	CASSSGVGTEAFF	TGTGCCAGTAGTTCAGGGGTGGGCACTGAAGCTTTCTTT
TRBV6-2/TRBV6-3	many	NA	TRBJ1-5	CASSYDNLNQPQHF	TGTGCCAGCAGTTACGATAACCTCAATCAGCCCCAGCATTTT
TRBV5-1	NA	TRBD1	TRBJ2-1	CASSLRQGSDEQFF	TGCGCCAGCAGCCTAAGACAGGGGTCAGATGAGCAGTTCTTC
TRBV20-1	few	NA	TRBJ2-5	CSARDNRQSYGTQYF	TGCAGTGCTAGAGACAACAGGCAAAGTTATGGGACCCAGTACTTC
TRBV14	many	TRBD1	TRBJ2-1	CASSPHGQGSYNEQFF	TGTGCCAGCAGCCCTCACGGACAGGGCTCCTACAATGAGCAGTTCTTC
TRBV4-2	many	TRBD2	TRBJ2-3	CASSQVGAGGQADTQYF	TGTGCCAGCAGCCAAGTCGGCGCGGGGGGGCAAGCAGATACGCAGTATTTT
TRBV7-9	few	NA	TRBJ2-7	CASSSGHAVVGEQYF	TGTGCCAGCAGCTCGGGACACGCGGTAGTCGGCGAGCAGTACTTC
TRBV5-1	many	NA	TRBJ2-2	CASSLTRLTGELFF	TGCGCCAGCAGCTTGACGCGACTAACCGGGGAGCTGTTTTTT
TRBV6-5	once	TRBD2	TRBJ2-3	CASSRGLAGSGTDTQYF	TGTGCCAGCAGCCGCGGACTAGCGGGATCTGGCACAGATACGCAGTATTTT
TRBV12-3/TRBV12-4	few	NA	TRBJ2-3	CASRRPGDTQYF	TGTGCCAGCAGGCGACCTGGCGATACGCAGTATTTT
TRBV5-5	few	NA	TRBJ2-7	CASSPEGGLREQYF	TGTGCCAGCAGCCCCGAAGGGGGGCTTAGGGAGCAGTACTTC
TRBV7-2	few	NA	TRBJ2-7	CASSSIQGREQYF	TGTGCCAGCAGCTCGATTCAGGGGCGCGAGCAGTACTTC
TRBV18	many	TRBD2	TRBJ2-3	CASSRTSGLTDTQYF	TGTGCCAGCTCCCGGACTAGCGGACTCACAGATACGCAGTATTTT
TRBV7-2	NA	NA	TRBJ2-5	CASSGYSEGGTQYF	TGTGCCAGCTCCGGATATTCGGAGGGTGGGACCCAGTACTTC
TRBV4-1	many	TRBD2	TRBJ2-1	CASSHAGTRGDNEQFF	TGCGCCAGCAGCCATGCCGGGACTAGGGGGGACAATGAGCAGTTCTTC
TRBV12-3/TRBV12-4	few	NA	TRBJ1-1	CASSQQLIIMNTEAFF	TGTGCCAGCAGCCAGCAGCTGATAATTATGAACACTGAAGCTTTCTTT
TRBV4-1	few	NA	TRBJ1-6	CASSQAPNSPLHF	TGCGCCAGCAGCCAAGCCCCTAATTCACCCCTCCACTTT
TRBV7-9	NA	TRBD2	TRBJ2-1	CASIPNRAGGVNEQFF	TGTGCCAGCATCCCTAATCGAGCGGGGGGGGTCAATGAGCAGTTCTTC
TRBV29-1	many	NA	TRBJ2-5	CSVVRLPETQYF	TGCAGCGTTGTGCGGCTGCCAGAGACCCAGTACTTC
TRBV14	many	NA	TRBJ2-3	CASSQDLGSGTDTQYF	TGTGCCAGCAGCCAAGATCTCGGGAGCGGCACAGATACGCAGTATTTT
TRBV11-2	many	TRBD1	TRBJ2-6	CASSFEGQTSGANVLTF	TGTGCCAGCAGCTTCGAGGGACAGACCTCTGGGGCCAACGTCCTGACTTTC
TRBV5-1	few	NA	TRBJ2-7	CASRDGAYEQYF	TGCGCCAGTAGGGACGGTGCCTACGAGCAGTACTTC
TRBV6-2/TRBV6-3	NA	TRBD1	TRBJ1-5	CASSKGQLNQPQHF	TGTGCCAGCAGCAAGGGACAGCTGAATCAGCCCCAGCATTTT
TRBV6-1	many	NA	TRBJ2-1	CASRVQVIRPYNEQFF	TGTGCCAGCAGGGTACAGGTCATACGTCCCTACAATGAGCAGTTCTTC
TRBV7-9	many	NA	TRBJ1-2	CASSSGTNYGYTF	TGTGCCAGCAGCTCAGGGACAAACTATGGCTACACCTTC
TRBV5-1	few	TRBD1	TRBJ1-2	CASSSKQGASYGYTF	TGCGCCAGCAGCTCCAAACAGGGGGCCTCGTATGGCTACACCTTC
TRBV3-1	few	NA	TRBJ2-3	CASSQAGVLTVTQYF	TGTGCCAGCAGCCAAGCGGGGGTTCTCACTGTTACGCAGTATTTT
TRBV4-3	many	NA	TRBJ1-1	CASSQGPGWNTEAFF	TGCGCCAGCAGCCAAGGGCCAGGGTGGAACACTGAAGCTTTCTTT
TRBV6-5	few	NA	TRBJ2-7	CASSYGSQVEQYF	TGTGCCAGCAGTTACGGCTCCCAGGTGGAGCAGTACTTC
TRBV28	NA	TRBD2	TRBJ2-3	CASSPHSPGLAGGPQLDTQYF	TGTGCCAGCAGTCCCCACTCTCCGGGACTAGCGGGGGGGCCTCAATTAGATACGCAGTATTTT
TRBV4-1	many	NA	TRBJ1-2	CASSSFFSGRNYGYTF	TGCGCCAGCAGCTCGTTTTTTTCCGGTAGGAACTATGGCTACACCTTC
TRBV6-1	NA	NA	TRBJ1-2	CASSEARNYGYTF	TGTGCCAGCAGTGAAGCCCGAAACTATGGCTACACCTTC
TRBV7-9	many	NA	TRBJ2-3	CASSLFGGSTDTQYF	TGTGCCAGCAGCTTATTCGGGGGAAGCACAGATACGCAGTATTTT
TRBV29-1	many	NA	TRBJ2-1	CSVAGTANEQFF	TGCAGCGTTGCCGGGACGGCGAATGAGCAGTTCTTC
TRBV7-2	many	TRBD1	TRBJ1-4	CASSLSSGTVNEKLFF	TGTGCCAGCAGCCTTAGTTCCGGGACAGTTAATGAAAAACTGTTTTTT
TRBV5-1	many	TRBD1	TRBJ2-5	CASSVKTGRETQYF	TGCGCCAGCAGCGTTAAGACAGGGAGAGAGACCCAGTACTTC
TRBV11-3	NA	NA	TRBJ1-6	CASSQGPAAPLHF	TGTGCCAGCAGCCAGGGACCCGCGGCACCCCTCCACTTT
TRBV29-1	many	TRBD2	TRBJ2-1	CSLDSGGADSYNEQFF	TGCAGCCTTGATAGCGGGGGGGCTGACTCCTACAATGAGCAGTTCTTC
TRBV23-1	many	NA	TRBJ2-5	CATLGVQRETQYF	TGCGCCACCCTGGGGGTCCAGCGAGAGACCCAGTACTTC
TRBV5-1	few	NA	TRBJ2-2	CASSGPLVANTGELFF	TGCGCCAGCAGCGGACCTCTAGTGGCTAACACCGGGGAGCTGTTTTTT
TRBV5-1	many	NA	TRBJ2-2	CASSLDFANTGELFF	TGCGCCAGCAGCCTCGACTTCGCGAACACCGGGGAGCTGTTTTTT
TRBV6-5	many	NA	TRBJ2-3	CASSYWGGRADTQYF	TGTGCCAGCAGTTACTGGGGGGGCCGCGCAGATACGCAGTATTTT